The 18 T cell receptor beta chains given below trace back to one sample, sequenced in a study of graft-versus-host responses after intestinal transplantation. Produced via immunoSEQ multiplex PCR; TCRdb's table is partial and in-frame only. This sample yields about 18,000 clones, of which around 79% are seen a single time; under 2% belongs to the top ten. Sequenced material: PBMCs, taken 14 days after transplant. These receptors originate from a human patient who received an intestinal transplant, so some T cells may come from the graft donor.

The V and J genes are TRBV5-4 and TRBJ2-5; D not resolved. The germline V gene has CDR1 SGHNT and CDR2 YYREEE (reference sequence). V was clipped by 5 bases and J by 5 bases, with 16 bases between them. The CDR3 runs 14 residues. The CDR3 spells CASSRAIMGETQYF. The CDR3 DNA is TGTGCCAGCAGTCGGGCCATCATGGGGGAGACCCAGTACTTC.

The CDR3 spells CASSLPRTSGSETQYF. CDR3 in DNA: TGTGCCAGCAGCCTCCCCCGGACTAGCGGGAGTGAGACCCAGTACTTC. The chain recombines TRBV28 with TRBJ2-5; 13 positions agree with TRBD2. The CDR3 sequence is 16 residues long. V dropped 6 bases and J dropped 5; count of bases not matched to a gene: 9. CDR1 and CDR2 (germline): MDHEN, SYDVKM.

This sequence joins TRBV13 and TRBJ2-7, with D unclear. CDR3 size: 13 residues. V lost 1 base and J 0 bases, leaving 4 bases between the germline ends. CDR1 is PRHDT, CDR2 FYEKMQ, per germline (reference sequence). CDR3 sequence reads: CASSLESSYEQYF. As DNA, the CDR3 is TGTGCCAGCAGCTTAGAATCCTCCTACGAGCAGTACTTC. The entire variable domain, with the rest obtained from reference TRBV13 and TRBJ2-7, is as follows: AAGVIQSPRHLIKEKRETATLKCYPIPRHDTVYWYQQGPGQDPQFLISFYEKMQSDKGSIPDRFSAQQFSDYHSELNMSSLELGDSALYFCASSLESSYEQYFGPGTRLTVT.

The chain uses TRBV7-2 and TRBJ1-3; tentative D call: TRBD1 (6 bases). The ends were cut back, 5 bases at V and 4 bases at J, with 12 bases in the middle. This CDR3 is built from 14 residues. The germline CDR1 and CDR2 sequences are SGHTA and FQGNSA. CDR3 DNA: TGTGCCAGCAGCATAACAGGGCCAGGAAACACCATATATTTT. It is translated as CASSITGPGNTIYF.

The CDR3, as DNA: TGTGCCAGCAGTGAATTGTGGACAGGGGCTCAGCCCCAGCATTTT. This translates into CASSELWTGAQPQHF. The chain combines TRBV2 with TRBJ1-5, with 9 bases fitting TRBD1. J lost 6 bases, V lost 2 bases, and 5 bases had no gene match. The V gene's germline CDR1 is SNHLY and CDR2 FYNNEI. The CDR3 runs 15 residues.

The rearrangement joins TRBV13 to TRBJ1-2; 7 nucleotides line up with TRBD1. Germline V gives CDR1 PRHDT, CDR2 FYEKMQ (reference sequence). The V segment lost 0 bases and the J segment 6 bases; nucleotides outside the gene matches: 1. The CDR3 is 13 residues long. CDR3 DNA sequence: TGTGCCAGCAGCTTAGGGGGACAGAATGGCTACACCTTC. This codes for CASSLGGQNGYTF.

The genes are TRBV4-3 and TRBJ2-1; 10 bases fit TRBD2. CDR3 length: 17 residues. Germline V gene sequence: CDR1 LGHNA, CDR2 YSLEER. The junction had 16 bases not matched to a gene; V was cut back by 3 bases and J by 11 bases. This CDR3 reads CASSHAPAGTSDQKQFF. CDR3 nucleotide sequence: TGCGCCAGCAGCCATGCTCCGGCCGGGACTAGCGATCAGAAGCAGTTCTTC.

This clone is a singleton in its sample. The rearrangement joins TRBV6-5 to TRBJ1-4, with 10 positions matching TRBD1. Trimming took 2 bases from V and 9 from J; bases not matched to a gene: 9. Looked up from germline, CDR1 is MNHEY and CDR2 is SVGAGI. The CDR3 runs 16 residues. The CDR3 here is CASSYVRGQGQQKLFF. CDR3 nucleotides: TGTGCCAGCAGTTACGTGAGGGGACAGGGGCAGCAAAAACTGTTTTTT.

Note on this clone: Its ends do not fully match the called genes, so a read error is possible. The sample holds other DNA sequences that translate to the same CDR3. This chain connects TRBV12-5 to TRBJ2-3, with TRBD1 matching over 8 bases. The CDR3 contains 19 residues. From germline, CDR1 is LGHNT and CDR2 FRNRAP. CDR3 bases: TGTGCCAGTGGTTTGGTACAAAAATTGACAGGGGATGAAACAGATACGCAGTATTTT. Translated: CASGLVQKLTGDETDTQYF.

The chain joins TRBV2 to TRBJ2-7, with D possibly being TRBD1 (6 bases). The CDR3 has 14 residues. Trimming shortened V by 1 base and J by 3 bases, and 10 bases separated the two germline ends. Per the germline V gene, CDR1 is SNHLY and CDR2 is FYNNEI. The CDR3 nucleotides are TGTGCCAGCAGTGAAGAAAGGGGGAGCTACGAGCAGTACTTC. Translated, it gives CASSEERGSYEQYF.

The chain links TRBV15 to TRBJ1-1; D is perhaps TRBD1 (5 bases). This CDR3 has 19 amino acids. With 0 bases removed from V and 4 bases from J, the gap between germline ends came to 24 bases. Germline values: CDR1 LNHNV, CDR2 YYDKDF (reference sequence). Here the CDR3 reads CATSRDRYWADRGSTEAFF. CDR3 coding DNA: TGTGCCACCAGCAGAGATCGGTATTGGGCAGACCGGGGGAGCACTGAAGCTTTCTTT.

J is TRBJ2-4 and V is TRBV7-6; 15 bases map to TRBD2. The CDR3 covers 16 residues. CDR1 is SGHVS and CDR2 is FNYEAQ in the germline V gene. The V gene end was trimmed by 5 bases and the J gene end by 9 bases; junction bases not matched to a gene: 8. DNA of the CDR3: TGTGCCAGCAGCCCGAGGACTAGCGGGAGGGATGGCATTCAGTACTTC. Its translation: CASSPRTSGRDGIQYF.

The chain employs TRBV27 and TRBJ2-3; possible D gene TRBD2, 5 bases. Trimming removed 0 bases from V and 4 bases from J, with 14 bases in between. CDR3 length equals 16 residues. In germline, CDR1 is MNHEY, CDR2 SMNVEV (reference sequence). The CDR3 nucleotides read TGTGCCAGCAGTTTATCGTCCCTAGCTGCCGCAGATACGCAGTATTTT. Translation gives CASSLSSLAAADTQYF.

This chain's CDR3 is CASSSSGGPQETQYF. CDR3 nucleotide sequence: TGTGCCAGCAGTTCTAGCGGGGGGCCTCAAGAGACCCAGTACTTC. The gene calls are TRBV6-5 and TRBJ2-5; TRBD2 matches 11 bases. CDR3 length: 15 residues. The germline CDR1 and CDR2 sequences are MNHEY and SVGAGI. V lost 4 bases to trimming and J lost 2 bases; unmatched junction nucleotides: 3.

The rearrangement joins TRBV5-1 to TRBJ2-2; TRBD1 matches 10 bases. V lost 0 bases and J lost 9; bases outside the gene matches: 11. The germline V gene encodes CDR1 SGHRS and CDR2 YFSETQ. There are 17 residues in the CDR3. Here the CDR3 DNA reads TGCGCCAGCAGCTTGGTGGCCCCCGGGACAGGGGCCCGGGAGCTGTTTTTT. Residues: CASSLVAPGTGARELFF. The full variable domain, rest sourced from reference TRBV5-1 and TRBJ2-2, is KAGVTQTPRYLIKTRGQQVTLSCSPISGHRSVSWYQQTPGQGLQFLFEYFSETQRNKGNFPGRFSGRQFSNSRSEMNVSTLELGDSALYLCASSLVAPGTGARELFFGEGSRLTVL.

In the case of this clone: This sample also contains other DNA sequences that code for the same CDR3. V usage is TRBV9 and J usage is TRBJ2-5; the match to TRBD2 covers 10 bases. The V gene end was trimmed by 0 bases and the J gene end by 1 base; junction bases not matched to a gene: 6. The CDR3 spans 17 residues. Germline values: CDR1 SGDLS, CDR2 YYNGEE. Here the CDR3 DNA reads TGTGCCAGCAGCGTAGGAGGTAGCGGGGGGCTCCAAGAGACCCAGTACTTC. This codes for CASSVGGSGGLQETQYF.

The chain uses TRBV2 and TRBJ1-2, with 11 bases identical to TRBD1. V dropped 2 bases and J dropped 8; count of bases not matched to a gene: 10. Germline CDR1 reads SNHLY; CDR2 reads FYNNEI. This CDR3 has 16 residues. CDR3 coding DNA: TGTGCCAGCAGTGAACGTATAGGACAGGGGGCCGGCGGCTACACCTTC. This gives the protein CASSERIGQGAGGYTF.

V and J are TRBV4-2 and TRBJ2-1; TRBD2 agrees at 11 bases. Looked up from germline, CDR1 is LGHNA and CDR2 is YNFKEQ. Trimming removed 4 bases from V and 2 bases from J; junction bases left unmatched: 4. This CDR3 spans 16 amino acids. The CDR3 coding sequence is TGTGCCAGCAGCCCACTAGCGGGAGCCCCCTACAATGAGCAGTTCTTC. Its translation: CASSPLAGAPYNEQFF.